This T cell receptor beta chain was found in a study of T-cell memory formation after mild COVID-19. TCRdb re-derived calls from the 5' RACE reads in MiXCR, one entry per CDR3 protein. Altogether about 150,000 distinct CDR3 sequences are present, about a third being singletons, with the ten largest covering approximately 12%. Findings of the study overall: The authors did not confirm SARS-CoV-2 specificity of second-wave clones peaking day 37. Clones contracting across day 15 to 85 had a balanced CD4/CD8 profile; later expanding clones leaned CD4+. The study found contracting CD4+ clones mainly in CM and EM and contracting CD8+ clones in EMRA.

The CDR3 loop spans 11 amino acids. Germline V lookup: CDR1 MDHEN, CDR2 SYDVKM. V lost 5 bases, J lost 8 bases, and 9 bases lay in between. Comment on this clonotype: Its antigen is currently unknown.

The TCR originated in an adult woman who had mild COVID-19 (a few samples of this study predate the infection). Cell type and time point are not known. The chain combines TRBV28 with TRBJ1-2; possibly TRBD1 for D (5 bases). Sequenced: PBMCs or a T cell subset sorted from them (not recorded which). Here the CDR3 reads CASSLKGGYTF. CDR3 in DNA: TGTGCCAGCAGTCTTAAGGGGGGCTACACCTTC.